This TCR beta chain was identified during a study of T-cell reconstitution after alpha-beta-depleted transplantation in children. Study-level points and caveats: Newly made T cells mostly supplied T-cell counts and diversity one year after transplant.

There are 16 residues in the CDR3. Trimming removed 4 bases from V and 4 bases from J, with 18 bases in between. This clonotype showed up many times. Its target is not known. As it was prepared, the TCRbeta library received unique molecular identifiers. In TCRdb, the PCR reads were re-called with MiXCR into one record per CDR3 protein. The sample contains about 110,000 distinct CDR3 sequences, approximately 6% of which appear only once. V usage is TRBV12-3 or TRBV12-4 and J usage is TRBJ2-3; TRBD1 or TRBD2 may be the D gene (5 bases each). The clonotype was recovered from a male patient between 2 and 15 years old who had a stem cell transplant for acute lymphoblastic leukemia, so the T cells may come from the graft donor. The sample here was PBMCs, mostly from graft donor cells, taken 360 days after TCRalphabeta/CD19-depleted stem cell transplant. The CDR3 bases are TGTGCCAGCAGTTCCTCCGCACAGGTGGGACCAGATACGCAGTATTTT. It yields the protein CASSSSAQVGPDTQYF.